The present T cell receptor (beta chain) was sequenced within a study of metastatic and nonmetastatic thyroid tumors. Study-level information: Repertoires of blood and of tissue (tumor or nodule) from malignant and benign thyroid patients were compared.

No patient received treatment before thyroid surgery. This clone has at least ten counts. Its antigen is as yet unknown. Per the original data handling: To classify distant metastasis in papillary thyroid cancer, a model was built from CDR3 differences across clinicopathological groups. TCRdb redid the clone calls on the PCR reads using MiXCR. It is TCRdb's table, rather than the study itself, that gives the V and J calls and clone size. The repertoire includes roughly 63,000 clones, about a sixth of them detected once, and roughly a tenth sits in the top ten. Losses at the gene ends were 4 bases for V and 0 bases for J; bases not matched to a gene: 9. This CDR3 is 16 amino acids long. The germline V gene encodes CDR1 SNHLY and CDR2 FYNNEI. Points from the study as a whole: Benign nodules were reported to have significantly lower TCR beta diversity than malignant thyroid tumors, in blood and tumor.

This TCR came from a male donor with papillary thyroid cancer or a benign thyroid nodule (not recorded which). Some clones in this sample may be carry-over from other donors' samples. The specimen sequenced was blood. The V call is TRBV2, the J call TRBJ2-7; 7 bases are a match to TRBD1. Here the CDR3 DNA reads TGTGCCAGCAGTGGGTCTACAGGGGCACCCTCCTACGAGCAGTACTTC. Its protein is CASSGSTGAPSYEQYF.